This T cell receptor beta chain was captured in a study of T cells in Graves' hyperthyroidism and ophthalmopathy. Study-level findings and limits: Also found in blood were most expanded thyroid clonotypes above 0.001.

Amplification yielded TCR beta CDR3 regions, with RNA transcripts as the source. Initially, a first-round RT-PCR of the TCR CDR3 employed the HTBI primer set. From the multiplex PCR reads, TCRdb called clonotypes with MiXCR, one entry per CDR3 protein. Altogether approximately 640,000 distinct CDR3 sequences are present, 17% being singletons, with the ten largest covering 15% to 18%. This clonotype appeared many times. What it recognizes is unknown. Lactation, pregnancy, other autoimmune disease or uncontrolled infection led to exclusion of patients. Every diagnosis used clinical symptoms, serum thyroxine and TRAb, thyroid ultrasound and orbital computed tomography. This CDR3 has 15 residues. Between the trimmed V and J ends, which lost 5 bases and 7 bases, there was a span of 18 bases. The germline gives CDR1 MDHEN, CDR2 SYDVKM.

This TCR was recovered from a middle-aged man with Graves' hyperthyroidism. The sample taken for sequencing was blood. V gene TRBV28 combines with J gene TRBJ2-1; weak D call: TRBD1 (6 bases). CDR3 bases: TGTGCCAGCAGTCCAAACAGGGCCCTGGGGAATGAGCAGTTCTTC. This encodes CASSPNRALGNEQFF.